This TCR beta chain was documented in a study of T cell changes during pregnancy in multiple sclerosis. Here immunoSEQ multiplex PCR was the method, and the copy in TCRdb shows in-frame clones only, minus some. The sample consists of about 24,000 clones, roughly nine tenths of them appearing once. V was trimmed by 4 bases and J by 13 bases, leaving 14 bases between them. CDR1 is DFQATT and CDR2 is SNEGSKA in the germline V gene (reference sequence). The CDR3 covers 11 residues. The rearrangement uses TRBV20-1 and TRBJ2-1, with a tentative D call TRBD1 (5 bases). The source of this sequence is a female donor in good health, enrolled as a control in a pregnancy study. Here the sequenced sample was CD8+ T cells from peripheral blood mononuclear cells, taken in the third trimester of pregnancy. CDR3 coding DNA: TGCAGTGCTAACCAGCGCGGACATCAGTTCTTC. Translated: CSANQRGHQFF.